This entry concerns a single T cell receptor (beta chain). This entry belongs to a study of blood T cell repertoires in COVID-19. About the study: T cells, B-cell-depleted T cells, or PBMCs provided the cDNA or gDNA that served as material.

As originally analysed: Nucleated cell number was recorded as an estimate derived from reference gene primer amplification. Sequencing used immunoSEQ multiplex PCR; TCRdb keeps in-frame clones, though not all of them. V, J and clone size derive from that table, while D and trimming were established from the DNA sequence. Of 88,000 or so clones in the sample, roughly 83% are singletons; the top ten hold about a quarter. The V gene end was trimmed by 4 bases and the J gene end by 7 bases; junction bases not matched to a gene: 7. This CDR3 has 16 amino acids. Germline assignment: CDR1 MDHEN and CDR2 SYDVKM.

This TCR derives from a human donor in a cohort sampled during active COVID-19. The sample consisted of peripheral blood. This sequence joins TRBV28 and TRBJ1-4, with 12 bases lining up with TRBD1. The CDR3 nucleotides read TGTGCCAGCAGTTCGGCCGGGACAGGGGGCAGTGAAAAACTGTTTTTT. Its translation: CASSSAGTGGSEKLFF.